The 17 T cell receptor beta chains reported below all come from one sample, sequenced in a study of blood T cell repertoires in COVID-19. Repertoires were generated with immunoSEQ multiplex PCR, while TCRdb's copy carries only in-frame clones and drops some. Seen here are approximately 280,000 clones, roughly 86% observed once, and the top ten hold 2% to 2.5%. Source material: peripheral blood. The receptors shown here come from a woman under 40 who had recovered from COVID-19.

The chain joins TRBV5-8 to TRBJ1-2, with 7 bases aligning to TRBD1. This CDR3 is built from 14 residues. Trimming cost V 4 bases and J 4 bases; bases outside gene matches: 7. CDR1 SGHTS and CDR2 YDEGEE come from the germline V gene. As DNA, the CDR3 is TGTGCCAGCAGCCCACCGACAGGGACCTATGGCTACACCTTC. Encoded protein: CASSPPTGTYGYTF.

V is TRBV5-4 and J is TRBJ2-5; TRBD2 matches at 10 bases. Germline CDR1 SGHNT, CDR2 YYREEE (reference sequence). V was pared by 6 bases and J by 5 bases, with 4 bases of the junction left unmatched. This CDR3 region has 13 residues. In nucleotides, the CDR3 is TGTGCCAGCACCCTAGCGGGAGCGGAGACCCAGTACTTC. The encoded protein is CASTLAGAETQYF.

Here the CDR3 DNA reads TGTGCCAGCAAGGCGACAGGGGACACTGAAGCTTTCTTT. The encoded protein is CASKATGDTEAFF. The gene calls are TRBV6-4 and TRBJ1-1; 8 bases agree with TRBD1. Germline CDR1 and CDR2: MRHNA and SNTAGT. V trimming: 7 bases; J trimming: 3 bases; junction bases outside the gene matches: 4. The CDR3 sequence is 13 residues long.

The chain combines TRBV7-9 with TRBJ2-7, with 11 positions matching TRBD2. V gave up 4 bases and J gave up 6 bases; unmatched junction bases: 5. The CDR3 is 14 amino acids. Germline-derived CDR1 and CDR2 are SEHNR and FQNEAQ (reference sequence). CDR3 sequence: CASSSTSGITEQYF. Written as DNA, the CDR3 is TGTGCCAGCAGCTCGACTAGCGGGATTACCGAGCAGTACTTC.

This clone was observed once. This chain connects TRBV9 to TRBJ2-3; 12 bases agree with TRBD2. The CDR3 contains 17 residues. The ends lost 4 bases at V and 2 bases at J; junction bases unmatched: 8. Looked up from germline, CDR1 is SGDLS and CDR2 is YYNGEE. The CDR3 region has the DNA TGTGCCAGCAGCACCCGACTAGCGGGAGCCTCCACAGATACGCAGTATTTT. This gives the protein CASSTRLAGASTDTQYF. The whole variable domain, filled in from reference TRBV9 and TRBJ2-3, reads DSGVTQTPKHLITATGQRVTLRCSPRSGDLSVYWYQQSLDQGLQFLIQYYNGEERAKGNILERFSAQQFPDLHSELNLSSLELGDSALYFCASSTRLAGASTDTQYFGPGTRLTVL.

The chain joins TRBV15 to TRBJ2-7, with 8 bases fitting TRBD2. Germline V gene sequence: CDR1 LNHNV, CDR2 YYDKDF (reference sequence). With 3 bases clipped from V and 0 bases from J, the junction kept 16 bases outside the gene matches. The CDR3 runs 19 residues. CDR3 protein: CATSSALGLADLSSYEQYF. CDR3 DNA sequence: TGTGCCACCAGCAGTGCCCTCGGACTAGCTGACTTGAGCTCCTACGAGCAGTACTTC.

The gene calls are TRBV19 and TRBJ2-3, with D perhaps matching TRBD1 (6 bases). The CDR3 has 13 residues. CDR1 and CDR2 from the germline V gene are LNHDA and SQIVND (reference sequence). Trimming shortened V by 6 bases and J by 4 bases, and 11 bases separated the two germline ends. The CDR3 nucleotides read TGTGCCAGTAGCGCGACAGGCTCAGATACGCAGTATTTT. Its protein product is CASSATGSDTQYF.

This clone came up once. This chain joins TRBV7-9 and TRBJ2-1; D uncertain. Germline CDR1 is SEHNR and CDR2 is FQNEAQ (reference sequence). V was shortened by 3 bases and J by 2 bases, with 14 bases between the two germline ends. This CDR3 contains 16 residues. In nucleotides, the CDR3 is TGTGCCAGCAGCTTCCTTCCAATCTTAGCCTACAATGAGCAGTTCTTC. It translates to CASSFLPILAYNEQFF.

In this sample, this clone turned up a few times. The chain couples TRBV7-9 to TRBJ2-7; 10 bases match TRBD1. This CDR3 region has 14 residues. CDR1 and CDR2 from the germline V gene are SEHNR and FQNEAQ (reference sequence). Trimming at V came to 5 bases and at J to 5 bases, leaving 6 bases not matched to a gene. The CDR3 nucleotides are TGTGCCAGCAGCCCGGGACAGGGGTGGAACGAGCAGTACTTC. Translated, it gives CASSPGQGWNEQYF.

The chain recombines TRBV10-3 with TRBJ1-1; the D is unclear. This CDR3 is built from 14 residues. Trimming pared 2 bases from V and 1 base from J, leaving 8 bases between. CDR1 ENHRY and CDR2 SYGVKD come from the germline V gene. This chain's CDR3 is CAISESSGNTEAFF. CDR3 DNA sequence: TGTGCCATCAGTGAGAGTTCGGGGAACACTGAAGCTTTCTTT.

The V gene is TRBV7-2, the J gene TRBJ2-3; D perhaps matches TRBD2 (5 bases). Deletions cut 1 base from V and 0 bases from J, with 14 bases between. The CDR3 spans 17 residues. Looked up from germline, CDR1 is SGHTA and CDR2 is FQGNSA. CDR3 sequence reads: CASSLVGWETSTDTQYF. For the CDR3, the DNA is TGTGCCAGCAGCTTAGTAGGTTGGGAGACTAGCACAGATACGCAGTATTTT.

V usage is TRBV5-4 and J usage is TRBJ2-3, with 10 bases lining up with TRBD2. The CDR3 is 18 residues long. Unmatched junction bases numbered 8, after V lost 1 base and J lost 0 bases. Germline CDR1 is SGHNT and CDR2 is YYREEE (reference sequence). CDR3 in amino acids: CASSLKGSGGSSTDTQYF. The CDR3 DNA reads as TGTGCCAGCAGCTTGAAAGGTAGCGGGGGGTCTAGCACAGATACGCAGTATTTT.

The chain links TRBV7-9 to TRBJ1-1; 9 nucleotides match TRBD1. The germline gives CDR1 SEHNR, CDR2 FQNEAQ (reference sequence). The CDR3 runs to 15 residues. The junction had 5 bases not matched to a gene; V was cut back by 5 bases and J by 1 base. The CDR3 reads CASSELQGANTEAFF. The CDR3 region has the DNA TGTGCCAGCAGCGAATTACAGGGGGCGAACACTGAAGCTTTCTTT. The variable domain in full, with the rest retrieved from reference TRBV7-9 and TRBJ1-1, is DTGVSQNPRHKITKRGQNVTFRCDPISEHNRLYWYRQTLGQGPEFLTYFQNEAQLEKSRLLSDRFSAERPKGSFSTLEIQRTEQGDSAMYLCASSELQGANTEAFFGQGTRLTVV.

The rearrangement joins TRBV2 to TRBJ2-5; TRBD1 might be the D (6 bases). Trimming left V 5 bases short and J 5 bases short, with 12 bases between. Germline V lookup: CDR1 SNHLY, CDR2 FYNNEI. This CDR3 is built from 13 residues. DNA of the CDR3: TGTGCCAGCAGTTGGCAGGGGCAGGAGACCCAGTACTTC. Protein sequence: CASSWQGQETQYF.

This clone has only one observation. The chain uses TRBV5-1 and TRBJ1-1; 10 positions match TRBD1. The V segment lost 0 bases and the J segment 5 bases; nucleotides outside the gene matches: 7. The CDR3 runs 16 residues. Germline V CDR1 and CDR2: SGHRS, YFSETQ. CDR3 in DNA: TGCGCCAGCAGCTTGGGTGTGGGACAGGGGAGGACTGAAGCTTTCTTT. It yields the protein CASSLGVGQGRTEAFF. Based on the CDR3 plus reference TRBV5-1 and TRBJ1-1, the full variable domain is KAGVTQTPRYLIKTRGQQVTLSCSPISGHRSVSWYQQTPGQGLQFLFEYFSETQRNKGNFPGRFSGRQFSNSRSEMNVSTLELGDSALYLCASSLGVGQGRTEAFFGQGTRLTVV.

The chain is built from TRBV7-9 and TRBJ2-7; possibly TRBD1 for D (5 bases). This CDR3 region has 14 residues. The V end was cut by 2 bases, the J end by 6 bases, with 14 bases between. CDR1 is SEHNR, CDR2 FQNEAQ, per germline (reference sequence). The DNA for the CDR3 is TGTGCCAGCAGCTTAAAAGGGGCTCTAGGCGAGCAGTACTTC. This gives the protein CASSLKGALGEQYF.

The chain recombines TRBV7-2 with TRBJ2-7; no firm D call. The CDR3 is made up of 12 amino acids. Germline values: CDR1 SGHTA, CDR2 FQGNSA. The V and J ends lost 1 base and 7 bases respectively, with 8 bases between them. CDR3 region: CASSLDYLEQYF. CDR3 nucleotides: TGTGCCAGCAGCTTAGACTATCTGGAGCAGTACTTC. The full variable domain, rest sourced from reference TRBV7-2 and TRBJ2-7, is GAGVSQSPSNKVTEKGKDVELRCDPISGHTALYWYRQSLGQGLEFLIYFQGNSAPDKSGLPSDRFSAERTGGSVSTLTIQRTQQEDSAVYLCASSLDYLEQYFGPGTRLTVT.